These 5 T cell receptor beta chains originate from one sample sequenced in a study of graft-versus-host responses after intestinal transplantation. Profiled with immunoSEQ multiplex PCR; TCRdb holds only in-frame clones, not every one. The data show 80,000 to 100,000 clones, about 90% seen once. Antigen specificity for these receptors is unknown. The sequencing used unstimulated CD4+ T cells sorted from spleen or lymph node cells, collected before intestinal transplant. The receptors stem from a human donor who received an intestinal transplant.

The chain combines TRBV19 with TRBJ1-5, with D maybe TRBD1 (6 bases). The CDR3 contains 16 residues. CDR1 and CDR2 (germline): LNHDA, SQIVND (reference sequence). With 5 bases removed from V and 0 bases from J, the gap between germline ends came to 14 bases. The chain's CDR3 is CASSAGAGYSNQPQHF. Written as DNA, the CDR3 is TGTGCCAGTAGTGCGGGGGCCGGATATAGCAATCAGCCCCAGCATTTT. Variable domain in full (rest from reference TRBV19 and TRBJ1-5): DGGITQSPKYLFRKEGQNVTLSCEQNLNHDAMYWYRQDPGQGLRLIYYSQIVNDFQKGDIAEGYSVSREKKESFPLTVTSAQKNPTAFYLCASSAGAGYSNQPQHFGDGTRLSIL.

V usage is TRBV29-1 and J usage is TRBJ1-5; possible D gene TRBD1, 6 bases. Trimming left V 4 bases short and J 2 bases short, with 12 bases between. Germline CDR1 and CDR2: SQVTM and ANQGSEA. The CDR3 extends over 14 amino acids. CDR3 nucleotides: TGCAGCGTTGGGGGGGGGCGAGGCAATCAGCCCCAGCATTTT. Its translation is CSVGGGRGNQPQHF.

The chain's CDR3 is CASKLGQGPTEAFF. The CDR3 nucleotides read TGCGCCAGCAAATTAGGACAGGGCCCCACTGAAGCTTTCTTT. The chain combines TRBV4-1 with TRBJ1-1; TRBD1 aligns across 8 bases. From germline, CDR1 is MGHRA and CDR2 YSYEKL. The CDR3 is made up of 14 amino acids. Germline trimming cut 7 bases from V and 4 bases from J; bases unmatched to any gene: 8.

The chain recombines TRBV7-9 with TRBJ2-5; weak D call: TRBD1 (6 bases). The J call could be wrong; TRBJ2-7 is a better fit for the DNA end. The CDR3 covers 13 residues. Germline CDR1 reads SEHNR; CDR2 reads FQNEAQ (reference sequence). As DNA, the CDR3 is TGTGCCAGCAGCCTCTCACAGGGCTACGAGCAGTACTTC. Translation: CASSLSQGYEQYF.

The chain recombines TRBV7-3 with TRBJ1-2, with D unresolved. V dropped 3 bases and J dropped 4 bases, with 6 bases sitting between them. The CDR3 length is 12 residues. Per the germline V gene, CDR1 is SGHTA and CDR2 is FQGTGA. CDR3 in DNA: TGTGCCAGCAGCTTCGGTAGCTATGGCTACACCTTC. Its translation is CASSFGSYGYTF.